The 29 T cell receptor beta chains below all came from one sample that was sequenced in a study of blood T cell repertoires in COVID-19. Sequencing used immunoSEQ multiplex PCR; TCRdb keeps in-frame clones, though not all of them. The sample yields fewer than 350,000 clones, 90% seen once. The sequencing sample was made of PBMCs or T cells enriched from blood (not recorded which). The receptor source for this set is a woman under 30 with acute COVID-19.

The rearrangement links TRBV27 to TRBJ2-1; 8 nucleotides agree with TRBD2. This CDR3 is 17 amino acids long. Trimming at V came to 7 bases and at J to 5 bases, leaving 16 bases not matched to a gene. Germline loops: CDR1 MNHEY, CDR2 SMNVEV (reference sequence). The CDR3 sequence: CASTSGSESGLDNEQFF. In DNA, the CDR3 is TGTGCCAGCACAAGCGGATCCGAATCGGGACTAGACAATGAGCAGTTCTTC.

CDR3 in amino acids: CASSLRQGSSYNEQFF. The CDR3 bases are TGCGCCAGCAGCTTGCGACAGGGGAGCTCCTACAATGAGCAGTTCTTC. This sequence joins TRBV5-1 and TRBJ2-1, with 8 bases lining up with TRBD1. CDR3 length: 16 amino acids. Germline-derived CDR1 and CDR2 are SGHRS and YFSETQ. V was clipped by 1 base and J by 0 bases; unmatched bases: 3.

The chain joins TRBV24-1 to TRBJ1-5; perhaps TRBD1 as D (5 bases). With 10 bases removed from V and 5 bases from J, the gap between germline ends came to 20 bases. CDR3 length: 15 amino acids. CDR1 is KGHDR, CDR2 SFDVKD, per germline. Here the CDR3 reads CATSSQGTSDQPQHF. For the CDR3, the DNA is TGTGCCACTTCTTCCCAGGGCACGAGTGATCAGCCCCAGCATTTT.

This chain uses TRBV11-1 with TRBJ2-7; 9 nucleotides line up with TRBD2. The CDR3 loop spans 15 amino acids. Germline V gene sequence: CDR1 SGHAT, CDR2 FQDESV (reference sequence). V dropped 1 base and J dropped 2; count of bases not matched to a gene: 3. The CDR3 here is CASSLGSGSPYEQYF. Written as DNA, the CDR3 is TGTGCCAGCAGCTTAGGTAGCGGGAGTCCCTACGAGCAGTACTTC.

This clone was seen only once. The rearrangement uses TRBV18 and TRBJ1-3; D might be TRBD1 (6 bases). Between the trimmed V and J ends, which lost 3 bases and 7 bases, there was a span of 13 bases. The CDR3 has 14 amino acids. Germline V gene sequence: CDR1 KGHSH, CDR2 LQKENI. The CDR3 sequence: CASSPAGARNTIYF. The CDR3 DNA follows: TGTGCCAGCTCACCGGCAGGGGCGCGGAACACCATATATTTT.

In DNA, the CDR3 is TGTGCCAGCAGCCCAAAGACAGGGTCAAAGGATGAGCAGTTCTTC. Encoded protein: CASSPKTGSKDEQFF. The V gene is TRBV7-9, the J gene TRBJ2-1, with 7 bases aligning to TRBD1. The CDR3 extends over 15 amino acids. J lost 8 bases, V lost 5 bases, and 12 bases had no gene match. In germline, CDR1 is SEHNR, CDR2 FQNEAQ (reference sequence).

The chain combines TRBV7-2 with TRBJ2-3; 8 nucleotides agree with TRBD1. In germline, CDR1 is SGHTA, CDR2 FQGNSA. Trimming took 4 bases from V and 2 from J; bases not matched to a gene: 8. The CDR3 loop spans 16 amino acids. CDR3 in amino acids: CASSSGRGLSTDTQYF. The CDR3 DNA sequence: TGTGCCAGCAGCTCAGGCAGGGGGCTATCCACAGATACGCAGTATTTT.

This clone was counted a single time. The chain carries TRBV27 and TRBJ2-2; TRBD1 matches at 9 bases. Germline loops: CDR1 MNHEY, CDR2 SMNVEV (reference sequence). Germline trimming cut 5 bases from V and 11 bases from J; bases unmatched to any gene: 9. The CDR3 totals 14 residues. CDR3 residues: CASSQWSDRGELFF. The CDR3 DNA is TGTGCCAGCAGTCAATGGTCGGACAGGGGTGAGCTGTTTTTT.

The chain carries TRBV18 and TRBJ1-6, with a tentative D call TRBD1 (5 bases). The CDR3 covers 15 residues. Germline CDR1 and CDR2: KGHSH and LQKENI. V dropped 2 bases and J dropped 3 bases, with 8 bases sitting between them. CDR3 coding DNA: TGTGCCAGCTCACCAGGGGCCCACTATAATTCACCCCTCCACTTT. Its translation: CASSPGAHYNSPLHF.

The chain couples TRBV3-1 (or the pseudogene TRBV3-2) to TRBJ2-7; 13 nucleotides align to TRBD2. V gave up 3 bases and J gave up 1 base; unmatched junction bases: 6. The CDR3 sequence is 17 residues long. The germline CDR1 and CDR2 sequences are LGHDT and YNNKEL (reference sequence). CDR3 protein: CASSQTSGRTQSYEQYF. The CDR3 nucleotides are TGTGCCAGCAGCCAGACTAGCGGGAGGACCCAATCCTACGAGCAGTACTTC.

This chain joins TRBV5-1 and TRBJ2-5; D is unclear. Trimming took off 2 bases at V and 1 base at J, with 9 bases between the two ends. Per the germline V gene, CDR1 is SGHRS and CDR2 is YFSETQ. The CDR3 is made up of 14 amino acids. This chain's CDR3 is CASSFDISQETQYF. CDR3 DNA: TGCGCCAGCAGCTTCGATATCAGCCAAGAGACCCAGTACTTC.

This clone appeared once. This chain's CDR3 is CASNNPLEGIPNYGYTF. The DNA for the CDR3 is TGTGCCAGCAACAACCCGCTGGAGGGTATCCCTAACTATGGCTACACCTTC. V is TRBV28 and J is TRBJ1-2, with D uncertain. Trimming stripped 7 bases from V and 0 bases from J, with 21 bases between. The CDR3 runs 17 residues. The germline V gene has CDR1 MDHEN and CDR2 SYDVKM.

The chain recombines TRBV11-2 with TRBJ2-2, with 12 bases aligning to TRBD1. The germline V gene encodes CDR1 SGHAT and CDR2 FQNNGV. The CDR3 length is 19 residues. V dropped 6 bases and J dropped 4; count of bases not matched to a gene: 15. The CDR3 is CASRPRGRGQGARTGELFF. The CDR3 nucleotides read TGTGCCAGCAGGCCCCGGGGAAGGGGACAGGGGGCGCGCACCGGGGAGCTGTTTTTT.

The chain has TRBV6-4 and TRBJ2-3; tentatively, D is TRBD1 (5 bases). The CDR3 is made up of 15 amino acids. CDR1 and CDR2 from the germline V gene are MRHNA and SNTAGT. V lost 3 bases and J 6 bases, leaving 16 bases between the germline ends. The CDR3 loop reads CASSEIQGAIDTQYF. In DNA, the CDR3 is TGTGCCAGCAGTGAAATCCAGGGCGCCATTGATACGCAGTATTTT.

The V call is TRBV28, the J call TRBJ1-2; perhaps TRBD1 as D (5 bases). The CDR3 loop spans 14 amino acids. Deletions cut 6 bases from V and 5 bases from J, with 16 bases between. Germline V lookup: CDR1 MDHEN, CDR2 SYDVKM. The CDR3 is CASREQARPYGYTF. The CDR3 region has the DNA TGTGCCAGCAGGGAACAGGCTCGCCCTTATGGCTACACCTTC.

The chain recombines TRBV19 with TRBJ2-1; 7 nucleotides agree with TRBD2. Germline CDR1 is LNHDA and CDR2 is SQIVND (reference sequence). This CDR3 is 15 amino acids long. Trimming at V came to 1 base and at J to 9 bases, leaving 9 bases not matched to a gene. The CDR3 DNA reads TGTGCCAGTAGTATAGTTGGGAGGGCCTCAATTGAGCAGTTCTTC. This codes for CASSIVGRASIEQFF. Based on the CDR3 plus reference TRBV19 and TRBJ2-1, the full variable domain is DGGITQSPKYLFRKEGQNVTLSCEQNLNHDAMYWYRQDPGQGLRLIYYSQIVNDFQKGDIAEGYSVSREKKESFPLTVTSAQKNPTAFYLCASSIVGRASIEQFFGPGTRLTVL.

The rearrangement links TRBV4-2 to TRBJ2-2, with unresolved D. V was trimmed by 0 bases and J by 6 bases, leaving 17 bases between them. The V gene's germline CDR1 is LGHNA and CDR2 YNFKEQ. This CDR3 has 17 residues. The CDR3 bases are TGTGCCAGCAGCCAAGATTTTGTGCCAGGAAAGGCCGGGGAGCTGTTTTTT. It is translated as CASSQDFVPGKAGELFF.

This clone was counted once. The V and J genes are TRBV5-1 and TRBJ2-1; 11 bases agree with TRBD2. Germline assignment: CDR1 SGHRS and CDR2 YFSETQ. This CDR3 comprises 14 residues. The V and J ends lost 4 bases and 12 bases, in that order; junction bases with no gene match: 9. The CDR3 DNA reads as TGCGCCAGCAGCCCATTAGCGGGAGGGTCGGTGCAGTTCTTC. This codes for CASSPLAGGSVQFF. Full variable domain (outside the CDR3, taken from reference TRBV5-1 and TRBJ2-1): KAGVTQTPRYLIKTRGQQVTLSCSPISGHRSVSWYQQTPGQGLQFLFEYFSETQRNKGNFPGRFSGRQFSNSRSEMNVSTLELGDSALYLCASSPLAGGSVQFFGPGTRLTVL.

This clone appeared a single time. CDR3 residues: CASSLRGLGTEAFF. The CDR3 DNA is TGTGCCAGCAGTTTACGGGGACTCGGCACTGAAGCTTTCTTT. The chain employs TRBV27 and TRBJ1-1; possible D gene TRBD1, 5 bases. The CDR3 runs to 14 residues. CDR1 and CDR2 from the germline V gene are MNHEY and SMNVEV (reference sequence). Deletions cut 2 bases from V and 4 bases from J, with 11 bases between.

The chain uses TRBV27 and TRBJ1-5; D remains unclear. V dropped 5 bases and J dropped 10 bases, with 18 bases sitting between them. The CDR3 contains 14 residues. The V gene's germline CDR1 is MNHEY and CDR2 SMNVEV (reference sequence). The CDR3 nucleotides are TGTGCCAGCAGTCAAATAATACAGTCGCACCCCCAGCATTTT. Translated: CASSQIIQSHPQHF.

The chain uses TRBV4-3 and TRBJ2-4; TRBD1 aligns across 8 bases. The J segment lost 1 base and the V segment lost 0 bases, leaving 5 bases of the junction unmatched. Germline CDR1 and CDR2: LGHNA and YSLEER. This CDR3 is built from 17 residues. The CDR3 sequence is CASSQDARGLAKNIQYF. DNA of the CDR3: TGCGCCAGCAGCCAAGATGCCAGGGGGCTGGCCAAAAACATTCAGTACTTC.

This chain joins TRBV18 and TRBJ2-2; 7 bases agree with TRBD1. CDR1 is KGHSH, CDR2 LQKENI, per germline. The junction had 7 bases not matched to a gene; V was cut back by 1 base and J by 2 bases. This CDR3 spans 17 amino acids. CDR3 amino acids: CASSPLAGTANTGELFF. The CDR3 DNA reads as TGTGCCAGCTCACCACTCGCCGGGACAGCTAACACCGGGGAGCTGTTTTTT.

This chain joins TRBV28 and TRBJ1-3; TRBD1 aligns across 7 bases. V was clipped by 1 base and J by 0 bases; unmatched bases: 12. There are 19 residues in the CDR3. From germline, CDR1 is MDHEN and CDR2 SYDVKM. In nucleotides, the CDR3 is TGTGCCAGCAGTTTATCCTTTTTGGGACAGCGTAACTCTGGAAACACCATATATTTT. It yields the protein CASSLSFLGQRNSGNTIYF.

This chain links TRBV29-1 with TRBJ2-2; 8 nucleotides match TRBD1. CDR1 and CDR2 (germline): SQVTM, ANQGSEA. The CDR3 covers 18 residues. The junction had 13 bases not matched to a gene; V was cut back by 4 bases and J by 0 bases. This CDR3 is CSVAGLPGTGSNTGELFF. The CDR3, as DNA: TGCAGCGTTGCGGGATTACCCGGGACAGGCTCGAACACCGGGGAGCTGTTTTTT.

The V call is TRBV28, the J call TRBJ1-4, with 7 bases lining up with TRBD1. Trimming removed 9 bases from V and 5 bases from J; junction bases left unmatched: 6. Per germline, CDR1 MDHEN and CDR2 SYDVKM. The CDR3 sequence is 13 residues long. CDR3 loop: CASRPGGNEKLFF. CDR3 nucleotides: TGTGCCAGTAGACCAGGGGGGAATGAAAAACTGTTTTTT.

The rearrangement joins TRBV11-2 to TRBJ2-7; no clear D gene. The germline V gene has CDR1 SGHAT and CDR2 FQNNGV. The CDR3 is 14 residues long. V lost 5 bases and J 6 bases, leaving 17 bases between the germline ends. CDR3 nucleotide sequence: TGTGCCAGCAGCGCCGGAGACGTCCCACCCGAGCAGTACTTC. It yields the protein CASSAGDVPPEQYF.

The chain uses TRBV19 and TRBJ1-5; D is perhaps TRBD1 (6 bases). The CDR3 loop spans 14 amino acids. Trimming took 4 bases from V and 1 from J, leaving 8 bases between them. Germline V CDR1 and CDR2: LNHDA, SQIVND (reference sequence). CDR3 residues: CASSTGVSNQPQHF. The CDR3 region has the DNA TGTGCCAGTAGTACAGGGGTGAGCAATCAGCCCCAGCATTTT. The full variable domain, with the rest looked up from reference TRBV19 and TRBJ1-5, is DGGITQSPKYLFRKEGQNVTLSCEQNLNHDAMYWYRQDPGQGLRLIYYSQIVNDFQKGDIAEGYSVSREKKESFPLTVTSAQKNPTAFYLCASSTGVSNQPQHFGDGTRLSIL.

The chain combines TRBV2 with TRBJ2-1; 9 bases line up with TRBD2. The junction had 4 bases not matched to a gene; V was cut back by 6 bases and J by 4 bases. This CDR3 is built from 14 residues. Germline lookup yields CDR1 SNHLY and CDR2 FYNNEI. CDR3 sequence reads: CASRGLAGYNEQFF. The CDR3 coding sequence is TGTGCCAGCAGGGGACTAGCCGGGTACAATGAGCAGTTCTTC.

This clone was detected a few times. This chain uses TRBV11-1 with TRBJ2-7; D perhaps matches TRBD1 (6 bases). The germline V and J ends were trimmed by 0 bases and 2 bases, with 8 bases remaining between them. CDR1 is SGHAT, CDR2 FQDESV, per germline (reference sequence). The CDR3 extends over 14 amino acids. In DNA, the CDR3 is TGTGCCAGCAGCTTAGCCCCAGGGGCCTACGAGCAGTACTTC. It encodes CASSLAPGAYEQYF.